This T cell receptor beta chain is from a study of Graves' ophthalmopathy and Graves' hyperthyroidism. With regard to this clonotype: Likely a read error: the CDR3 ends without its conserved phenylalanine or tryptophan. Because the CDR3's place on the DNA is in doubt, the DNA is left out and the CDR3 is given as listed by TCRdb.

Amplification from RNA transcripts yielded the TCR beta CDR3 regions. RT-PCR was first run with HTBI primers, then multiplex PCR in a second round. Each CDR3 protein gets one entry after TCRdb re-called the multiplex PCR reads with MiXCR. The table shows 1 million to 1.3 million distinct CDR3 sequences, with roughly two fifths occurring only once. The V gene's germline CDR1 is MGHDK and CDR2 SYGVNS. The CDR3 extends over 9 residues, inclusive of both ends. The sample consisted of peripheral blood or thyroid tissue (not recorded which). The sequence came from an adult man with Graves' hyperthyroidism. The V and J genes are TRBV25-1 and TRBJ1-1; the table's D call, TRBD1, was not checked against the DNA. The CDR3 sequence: CASSERQGL.